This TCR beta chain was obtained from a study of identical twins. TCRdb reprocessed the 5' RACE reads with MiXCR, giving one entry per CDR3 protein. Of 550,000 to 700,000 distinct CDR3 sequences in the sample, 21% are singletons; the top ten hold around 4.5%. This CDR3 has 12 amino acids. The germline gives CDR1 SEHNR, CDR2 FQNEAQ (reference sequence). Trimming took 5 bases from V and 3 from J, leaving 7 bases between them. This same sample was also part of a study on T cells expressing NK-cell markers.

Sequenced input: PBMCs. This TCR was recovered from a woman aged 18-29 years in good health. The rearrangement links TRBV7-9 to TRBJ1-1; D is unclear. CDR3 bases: TGTGCCAGCAGCCGTCAGGACACTGAAGCTTTCTTT. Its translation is CASSRQDTEAFF.